The entry below describes one T cell receptor beta chain. The sample holds a few counts of this clonotype. Its cognate antigen has yet to be identified. No base-level quality is on record; no much larger clone is a single base apart. Graves' hyperthyroidism was defined as stable when no progression to ophthalmopathy occurred over 18 months of follow-up. Hyperthyroidism patients were newly diagnosed, had a disease duration of under 2 months, and were aged 18 to 65 years. Patients with uncontrolled infections, other autoimmune diseases, pregnancy or lactation were excluded. Diagnoses were based on clinical symptoms, serum thyroxine and TRAb, thyroid ultrasound and orbital computed tomography. PBMCs were isolated from about 10 ml of fresh peripheral blood by Ficoll-Paque density gradient centrifugation. Trizol reagent was used to extract total RNA, and RNA quality was then checked on an Agilent 2100 Bioanalyzer.

The data originate from a study of T cells in Graves' hyperthyroidism and ophthalmopathy (dated by TCRdb to between 2018 and 2021). Context from the whole study: Peripheral blood samples were taken at initial diagnosis, before any treatment was given. Thyroid tissue and blood T-cell repertoires from about six Graves' hyperthyroidism patients were also compared in the study. Prospective prediction of ophthalmopathy was tested in an independent validation cohort consisting of some 19 hyperthyroidism patients and approximately 16 patients who later progressed to ophthalmopathy. The paper reports TCR Vbeta CDR3 sequencing of over 120 peripheral blood samples: around 41 ophthalmopathy, under 85 hyperthyroidism and 17 progressor patients. The 95 to 100 discovery patients were randomly divided into training and test sets at a 7:3 ratio. Following sampling, methimazole starting at 30 mg daily was given to hyperthyroidism patients, and high-dose intravenous methylprednisolone was given to ophthalmopathy patients. To identify distinguishing TCR V-J signatures, a discovery cohort of around 100 patients was used, comprising 43 with Graves' ophthalmopathy and under 60 with stable Graves' hyperthyroidism.

The TCR beta CDR3 regions were amplified from the RNA transcripts. The first round of RT-PCR for the TCR CDR3 was performed with the HTBI primer set and the Qiagen OneStep RT-PCR kit. The libraries were constructed in a second round of multiplex PCR and then size-selected and purified. The libraries were sequenced on an Illumina HiSeq2000 using paired-end 100 bp reads. The source study handled its data this way. SOAPnuke was used to process the raw data, with reads discarded if the reads contained adapters or uncalled bases, had a mean Phred below 15, or lacked an exact constant-primer or identifier match. COPE v1.2.5 was used to merge the high-quality paired reads, and each unique nucleotide sequence was defined as a clonotype. MiTCR v1.1 was used to align clonotypes to the IMGT TRBV, TRBD and TRBJ reference segments. The analysis was restricted to V-J combinations with a frequency above 0.0001, which together covered 99.2% of the repertoires. A TCS score was defined as the ratio between F50 (clonal expansion) and ExV (chaos), using BLOSUM62-based TCRdist between CDR3 peptides within each V-J. Welch's t-statistics and random forest reduced approximately 520 V-J features to 13, which were used in a naive Bayes classifier (R e1071). TCRdb took the public reads, trimmed them with fastp at Q25, ran MiXCR for clone calling and kept in-frame beta chains. Each CDR3 protein gets just one entry, which takes the most common genes and DNA from the rows behind it. The V and J calls and clone size are TCRdb's, not the authors'. A total of more than 600,000 distinct CDR3 sequences appear in this sample, less than 20% of them only once. The top ten hold roughly 8% of the sample.

V loses 4 bases at its end and J loses 6 bases; junction bases beyond the gene matches: 6. Measured from the cysteine to the phenylalanine, the CDR3 is 15 residues long. The DNA shown is the 45-base CDR3, in frame from base 1. CDR1 and CDR2 are read off the germline V gene as SGHTA and FQGNSA. On the study overall, not on this receptor specifically: Most expanded thyroid clonotypes (frequency above 0.001) were also detected in blood, suggesting blood repertoires may reflect thyroid immune responses. A 13 V-J signature model separated ophthalmopathy from stable hyperthyroidism, with just over 85% sensitivity and 81.08% specificity in cross-validation and 80%/75% in testing. In validation, the model predicted progression to ophthalmopathy a median of about 6.8 months before onset, with about 71% sensitivity and almost 75% specificity. Sample size was not statistically predetermined, and blinding of investigators to group allocation was not performed.

Sample: blood. The sequence was collected from a man between 18 and 35 years old with Graves' hyperthyroidism. In this chain, TRBV7-2 is recombined with TRBJ1-5; 10 middle bases align to TRBD1. The sequence in DNA is TGTGCCAGCAGCTACGGGACAGGGGTATTTCAGCCCCAGCATTTT. Its translation reads: CASSYGTGVFQPQHF.